The text below deals with one T cell receptor beta chain. CDR1 and CDR2 (germline): MNHEY, SVGEGT. V lost 9 bases and J 1 base, leaving 11 bases between the germline ends. The CDR3 loop spans 13 amino acids. This sample was included in a study of response to subunit inactivated influenza vaccine. From the RT-PCR reads, TCRdb called clonotypes with MiXCR, one entry per CDR3 protein. The sample comprises 700,000 to 800,000 distinct CDR3 sequences, approximately 17% of which are singletons, and roughly 10% rests with the top ten. This chain joins TRBV6-2 or TRBV6-3 and TRBJ2-3; D unclear. The source material was PBMCs from blood, sampled roughly 5 days after vaccination. The sequence was collected from a man aged 50 to 60 who received an inactivated influenza vaccine. The CDR3 protein is CASTPDRTDTQYF. In DNA, the CDR3 is TGTGCCAGTACACCCGACCGCACAGATACGCAGTATTTT.